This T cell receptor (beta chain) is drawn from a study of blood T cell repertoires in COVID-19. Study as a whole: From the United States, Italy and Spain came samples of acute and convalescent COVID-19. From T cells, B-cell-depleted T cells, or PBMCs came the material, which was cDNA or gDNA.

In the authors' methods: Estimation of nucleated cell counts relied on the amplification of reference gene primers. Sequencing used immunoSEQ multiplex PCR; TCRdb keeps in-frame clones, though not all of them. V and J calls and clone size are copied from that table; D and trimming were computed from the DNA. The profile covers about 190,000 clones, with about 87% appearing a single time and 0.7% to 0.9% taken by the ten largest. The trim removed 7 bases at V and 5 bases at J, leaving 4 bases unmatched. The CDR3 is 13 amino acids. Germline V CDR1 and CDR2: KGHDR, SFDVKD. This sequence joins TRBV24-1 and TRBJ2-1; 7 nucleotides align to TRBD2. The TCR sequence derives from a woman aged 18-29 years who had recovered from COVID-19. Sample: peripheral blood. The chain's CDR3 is CATSGGYNNEQFF. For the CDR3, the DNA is TGTGCCACCAGCGGGGGGTATAACAATGAGCAGTTCTTC.